One sample yielded the 12 T cell receptor beta chains listed below, sequenced in a study of blood T cell repertoires in COVID-19 (dated by TCRdb to 2020 to 2021). To prepare the library, the immunoSEQ multiplex PCR assay was applied. The clones in this table, taken by TCRdb from immuneACCESS, are in-frame only. Not every clone is retained; where verified, under half of the shortfall comes from an unresolved V gene, and the cause of the rest is unknown. The sample table shows approximately 42,000 clones, and approximately 70% are seen once. The biggest ten clones account for more than 55% of the sample. Sequenced sample: peripheral blood. These receptors originate from a man older than 75 with acute or convalescent COVID-19.

This clone was counted at least ten times. V usage is TRBV25-1 and J usage is TRBJ1-2, with 7 bases identical to TRBD1. J lost 8 bases, V lost 0 bases, and 6 bases had no gene match. Germline V gene data show CDR1 as MGHDK and CDR2 as SYGVNS. The CDR3 loop spans 14 amino acids. The CDR3, as DNA: TGTGCCAGCAGTGAATATGGCAGGGGGAAAGGCTACACCTTC. It codes for CASSEYGRGKGYTF.

The chain combines TRBV6-6 with TRBJ1-1, with unresolved D. V lost 4 bases, J lost 1 base, and 10 bases lay in between. The CDR3 covers 14 residues. Germline-derived CDR1 and CDR2 are MNHNY and SVGAGI (reference sequence). For the CDR3, the DNA is TGTGCCAGCAGTTCCTTGGCGGGGAACACTGAAGCTTTCTTT. Translated, it gives CASSSLAGNTEAFF.

This clone was seen a single time. This chain joins TRBV2 and TRBJ2-7, with TRBD1 matching over 7 bases. The CDR3 covers 11 residues. The J segment lost 6 bases and the V segment lost 4 bases, leaving 0 bases of the junction unmatched. CDR1 and CDR2 (germline): SNHLY, FYNNEI. The CDR3 sequence is CASSGQGEQYF. As DNA, the CDR3 is TGTGCCAGCAGTGGACAGGGCGAGCAGTACTTC.

J is TRBJ2-7 and V is TRBV29-1; 10 bases are a match to TRBD2. CDR1 is SQVTM, CDR2 ANQGSEA, per germline. The trim removed 0 bases at V and 4 bases at J, leaving 6 bases unmatched. There are 15 residues in the CDR3. CDR3 nucleotides: TGCAGCGTTGAAGATCGCGCTAGCGGGGGATACGAGCAGTACTTC. Its protein product is CSVEDRASGGYEQYF.

The chain has TRBV15 and TRBJ1-2, with 9 bases identical to TRBD1. The CDR3 runs to 16 residues. Germline assignment: CDR1 LNHNV and CDR2 YYDKDF (reference sequence). After removal of 4 bases from V and 5 bases from J, the junction contained 11 bases not matched to a gene. CDR3 sequence reads: CATSTPGTGNSYGYTF. The DNA of the CDR3 is TGTGCCACCAGCACTCCCGGGACAGGGAACAGTTATGGCTACACCTTC.

The chain links TRBV2 to TRBJ1-5; 7 positions match TRBD1. CDR1 SNHLY and CDR2 FYNNEI come from the germline V gene. J gave up 6 bases and V 8 bases, and 7 bases lay outside the gene matches. The CDR3 length is 13 residues. This CDR3 reads CASGTEGIQPQHF. In nucleotides, the CDR3 is TGTGCCAGCGGGACAGAGGGTATTCAGCCCCAGCATTTT. Drawing the rest from reference TRBV2 and TRBJ1-5, the complete variable domain is EPEVTQTPSHQVTQMGQEVILRCVPISNHLYFYWYRQILGQKVEFLVSFYNNEISEKSEIFDDQFSVERPDGSNFTLKIRSTKLEDSAMYFCASGTEGIQPQHFGDGTRLSIL.

The chain employs TRBV3-1 (or the pseudogene TRBV3-2) and TRBJ1-6; D gene uncertain. Germline lookup yields CDR1 LGHDT and CDR2 YNNKEL (reference sequence). The CDR3 spans 15 residues. Trimming left V 1 base short and J 6 bases short, with 10 bases between. CDR3 coding DNA: TGTGCCAGCAGCCAAGCTCTCACAGTTAATTCACCCCTCCACTTT. It codes for CASSQALTVNSPLHF.

This chain joins TRBV7-2 and TRBJ2-5, with 9 positions matching TRBD2. Per the germline V gene, CDR1 is SGHTA and CDR2 is FQGNSA. This CDR3 is 16 amino acids long. V trimming: 5 bases; J trimming: 5 bases; junction bases outside the gene matches: 12. As DNA, the CDR3 is TGTGCCAGCAGCCCTAGAGGTAGCGGGAGCTACGAGACCCAGTACTTC. This sequence encodes CASSPRGSGSYETQYF.

The CDR3 DNA reads as TGTGCCAGCAGCACCGGGACAGGGCCCAATGAGCAGTTCTTC. This codes for CASSTGTGPNEQFF. The rearrangement joins TRBV7-3 to TRBJ2-1; 9 bases line up with TRBD1. Trimming cost V 5 bases and J 6 bases; bases outside gene matches: 5. This CDR3 is 14 amino acids long. Germline CDR1 reads SGHTA; CDR2 reads FQGTGA.

This sequence joins TRBV6-6 and TRBJ1-6, with D possibly being TRBD1 (6 bases). This CDR3 is 17 amino acids long. Per germline, CDR1 MNHNY and CDR2 SVGAGI (reference sequence). Deletions cut 5 bases from V and 0 bases from J, with 14 bases between. CDR3 in DNA: TGTGCCAGCAGTCCCCCGCAGGGGAGCTCCTATAATTCACCCCTCCACTTT. Residues: CASSPPQGSSYNSPLHF.

The chain recombines TRBV10-3 with TRBJ1-2; 7 bases fit TRBD1. V shed 3 bases, J shed 7 bases, and the junction held 5 bases outside the gene matches. The CDR3 is made up of 13 amino acids. Germline V gene sequence: CDR1 ENHRY, CDR2 SYGVKD. CDR3 region: CAISEGTDFGYTF. Here the CDR3 DNA reads TGTGCCATCAGTGAAGGGACAGACTTTGGCTACACCTTC.

This clone was counted between two and nine times. The V call is TRBV11-3, the J call TRBJ2-1, with 7 bases aligning to TRBD1. V trimming: 5 bases; J trimming: 2 bases; junction bases outside the gene matches: 6. Germline V gene lookup returns CDR1 SGHNT and CDR2 YENEEA. This CDR3 comprises 15 residues. The CDR3 DNA is TGTGCCAGCAGCCCTTGGGACAGCCCCTACAATGAGCAGTTCTTC. Translation gives CASSPWDSPYNEQFF.